The source of this TCR beta chain is a study of beta chain features in type 1 diabetes. Study-wide background: On cell yields, gender and age, patients and healthy donors were similar. Examination spanned around 100,000,000 sorted cells from all samples. General study findings and limits: When Type 1 diabetes patients were examined, their TCRB CDR3s proved moderately but significantly shorter in all four CD4+ subsets. Type 1 diabetes patients showed fewer insertions and more deletions at VDJ junctions.

This clone was recorded a few times. Its specificity is not known. The study reverse transcribed the entire isolated RNA, so it sequenced expressed TCRB transcripts. Clones were sequenced by immunoSEQ multiplex PCR, and TCRdb holds only the in-frame ones, with some missing. The profile covers approximately 170,000 clones, with roughly 63% appearing a single time and roughly 0.092% taken by the ten largest. The CDR3 spans 17 residues. Germline CDR1 is SQVTM and CDR2 is ANQGSEA. V was pared by 5 bases and J by 1 base, with 20 bases between. V and J are TRBV29-1 and TRBJ2-2, with D perhaps TRBD2 (5 bases). The clonotype was recovered from a man aged 25 to 40 with type 1 diabetes. The sample taken for sequencing was naive CD4+ T cells from blood. DNA of the CDR3: TGCAGCGTTCCCCAAGGGTTGGACTCCTTGAACACCGGGGAGCTGTTTTTT. Encoded protein: CSVPQGLDSLNTGELFF.